Described below is a single TCR beta chain sequence and its context. The data derive from a study of blood T cell repertoires in COVID-19. Study-level background: Specimens from acute and convalescent COVID-19 originated in the United States, Italy and Spain.

Clones were sequenced by immunoSEQ multiplex PCR, and TCRdb holds only the in-frame ones, with some missing. The data contain almost 350,000 clones, approximately 91% of them seen just once; the ten biggest clones take up approximately 0.97%. This CDR3 region has 15 residues. V dropped 0 bases and J dropped 2 bases, with 11 bases sitting between them. Germline CDR1 is SGDLS and CDR2 is YYNGEE. V is TRBV9 and J is TRBJ1-1; D remains unclear. The sample comprised PBMCs or T cells enriched from blood (not recorded which). The sequence derives from a woman in her twenties or thirties who had been exposed to COVID-19. CDR3 residues: CASSVEGTANTEAFF. The CDR3 DNA reads as TGTGCCAGCAGCGTAGAAGGAACAGCAAACACTGAAGCTTTCTTT.